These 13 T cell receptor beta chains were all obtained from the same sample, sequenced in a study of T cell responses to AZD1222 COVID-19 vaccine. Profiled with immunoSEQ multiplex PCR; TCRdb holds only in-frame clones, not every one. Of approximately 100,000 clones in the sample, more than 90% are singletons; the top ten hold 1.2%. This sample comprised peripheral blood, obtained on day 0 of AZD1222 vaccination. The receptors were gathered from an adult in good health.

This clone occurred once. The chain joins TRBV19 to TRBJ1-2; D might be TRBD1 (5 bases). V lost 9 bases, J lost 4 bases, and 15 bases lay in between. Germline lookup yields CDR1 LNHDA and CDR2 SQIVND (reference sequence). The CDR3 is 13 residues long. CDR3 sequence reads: CASNKGRTYGYTF. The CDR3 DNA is TGTGCCAGCAATAAGGGACGGACCTATGGCTACACCTTC.

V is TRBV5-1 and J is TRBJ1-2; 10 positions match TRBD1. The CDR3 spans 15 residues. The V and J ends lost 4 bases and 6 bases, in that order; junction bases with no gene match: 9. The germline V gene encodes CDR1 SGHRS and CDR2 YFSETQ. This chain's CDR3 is CASSLAGQGSNGYTF. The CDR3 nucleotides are TGCGCCAGCAGCCTGGCGGGACAGGGGTCAAATGGCTACACCTTC.

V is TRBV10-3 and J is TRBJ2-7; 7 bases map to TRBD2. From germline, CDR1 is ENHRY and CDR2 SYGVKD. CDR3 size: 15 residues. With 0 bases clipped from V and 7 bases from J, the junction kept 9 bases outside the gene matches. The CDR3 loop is CAISESERGAFEQYF. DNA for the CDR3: TGTGCCATCAGTGAGTCTGAGCGGGGTGCTTTTGAGCAGTACTTC.

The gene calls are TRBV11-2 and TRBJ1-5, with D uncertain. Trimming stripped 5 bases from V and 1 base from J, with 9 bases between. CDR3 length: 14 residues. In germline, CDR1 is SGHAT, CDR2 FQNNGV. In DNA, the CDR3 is TGTGCCAGCAGCCTAATGTCGAGCAATCAGCCCCAGCATTTT. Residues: CASSLMSSNQPQHF.

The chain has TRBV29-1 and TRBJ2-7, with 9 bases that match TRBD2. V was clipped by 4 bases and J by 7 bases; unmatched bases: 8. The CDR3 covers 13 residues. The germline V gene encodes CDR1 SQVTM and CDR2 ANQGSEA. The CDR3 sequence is CSVALLAGYEQYF. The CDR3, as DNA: TGCAGCGTTGCACTACTAGCGGGCTATGAGCAGTACTTC.

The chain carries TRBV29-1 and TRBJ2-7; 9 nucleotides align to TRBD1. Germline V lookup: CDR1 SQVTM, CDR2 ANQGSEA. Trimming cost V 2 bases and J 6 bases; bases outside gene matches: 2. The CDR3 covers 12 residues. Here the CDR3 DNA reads TGCAGCGTTGAACCGACAGGGGGCGAGCAGTACTTC. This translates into CSVEPTGGEQYF.

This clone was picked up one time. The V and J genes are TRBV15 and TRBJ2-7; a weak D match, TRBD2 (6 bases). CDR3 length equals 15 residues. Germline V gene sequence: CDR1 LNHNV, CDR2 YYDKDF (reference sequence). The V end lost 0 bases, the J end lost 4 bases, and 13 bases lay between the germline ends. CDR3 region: CATSRDLAGRYEQYF. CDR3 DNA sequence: TGTGCCACCAGCAGAGATCTGGCAGGGAGGTACGAGCAGTACTTC.

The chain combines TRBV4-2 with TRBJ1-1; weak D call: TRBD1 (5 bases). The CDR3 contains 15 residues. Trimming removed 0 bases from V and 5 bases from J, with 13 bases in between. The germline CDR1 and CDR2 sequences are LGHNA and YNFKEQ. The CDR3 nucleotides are TGTGCCAGCAGCCAAGAGTGGTATGGGGGTACTGAAGCTTTCTTT. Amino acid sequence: CASSQEWYGGTEAFF.

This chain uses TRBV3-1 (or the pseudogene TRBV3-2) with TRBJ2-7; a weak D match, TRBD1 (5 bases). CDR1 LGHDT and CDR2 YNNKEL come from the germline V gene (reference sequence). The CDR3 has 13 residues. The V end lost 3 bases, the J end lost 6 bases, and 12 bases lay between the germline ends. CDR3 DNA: TGTGCCAGCAGCCACCAGGGCCCTGGCGAGCAGTACTTC. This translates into CASSHQGPGEQYF.

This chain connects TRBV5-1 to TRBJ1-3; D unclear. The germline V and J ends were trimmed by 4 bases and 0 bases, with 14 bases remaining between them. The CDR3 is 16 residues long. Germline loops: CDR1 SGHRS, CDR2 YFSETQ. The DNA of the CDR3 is TGCGCCAGCAGCCAAGGGCCTCCTAGCTCTGGAAACACCATATATTTT. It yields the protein CASSQGPPSSGNTIYF.

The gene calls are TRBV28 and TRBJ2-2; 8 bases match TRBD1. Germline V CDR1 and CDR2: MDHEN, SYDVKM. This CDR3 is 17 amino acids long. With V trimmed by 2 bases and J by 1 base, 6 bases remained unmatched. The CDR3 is CASSLTPGQGNTGELFF. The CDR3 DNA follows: TGTGCCAGCAGTTTAACGCCCGGACAGGGGAACACCGGGGAGCTGTTTTTT.

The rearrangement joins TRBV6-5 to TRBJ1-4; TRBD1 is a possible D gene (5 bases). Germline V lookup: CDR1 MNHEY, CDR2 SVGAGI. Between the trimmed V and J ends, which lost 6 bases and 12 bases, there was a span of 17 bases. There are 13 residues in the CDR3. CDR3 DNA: TGTGCCAGCAGGTCCCGACAGCAAACGGAACTGTTTTTT. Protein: CASRSRQQTELFF.

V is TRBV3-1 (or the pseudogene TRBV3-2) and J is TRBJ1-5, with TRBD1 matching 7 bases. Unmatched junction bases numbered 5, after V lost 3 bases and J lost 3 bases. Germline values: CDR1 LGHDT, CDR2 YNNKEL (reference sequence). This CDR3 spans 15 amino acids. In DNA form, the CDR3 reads TGTGCCAGCAGCCACCGGGACAGCACCAATCAGCCCCAGCATTTT. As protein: CASSHRDSTNQPQHF.